The 9 T cell receptor beta chains listed next were all sequenced from one sample in a study of CD8 T cells in ankylosing spondylitis. Study results and limitations: The study identified a TCR beta motif of 7 or 8 highly homologous variants that appeared characteristic of ankylosing spondylitis blood.

Their antigens remain unidentified. TCRdb fed the 5' RACE reads into MiXCR, producing one record per CDR3 protein. This table has 750,000 to 850,000 distinct CDR3 sequences, approximately 10% appearing once. Sequenced input: blood, either unsorted or a sorted T cell fraction (not recorded which). Every receptor here comes from a male donor with ankylosing spondylitis.

This chain uses TRBV10-3 with TRBJ2-5; no reliable D call. Deletions cut 3 bases from V and 1 base from J, with 6 bases between. The CDR3 contains 13 residues. CDR1 and CDR2 from the germline V gene are ENHRY and SYGVKD. The CDR3 DNA follows: TGTGCCATCAGTGACGACTTCCAAGAGACCCAGTACTTC. This encodes CAISDDFQETQYF.

In nucleotides, the CDR3 is TGTGCCACCAGACCGGGACAGGGCTTCAGCGGTACGCAGTATTTT. As protein: CATRPGQGFSGTQYF. This chain links TRBV15 with TRBJ2-3; 9 nucleotides match TRBD1. Germline V gene data show CDR1 as LNHNV and CDR2 as YYDKDF (reference sequence). V gave up 6 bases and J gave up 8 bases; unmatched junction bases: 12. The CDR3 totals 15 residues.

This clonotype was detected only a few times. V and J are TRBV20-1 and TRBJ2-1; D might be TRBD2 (5 bases). The germline CDR1 and CDR2 sequences are DFQATT and SNEGSKA (reference sequence). V dropped 3 bases and J dropped 8 bases, with 5 bases sitting between them. The CDR3 length is 10 residues. The CDR3 coding sequence is TGCAGTGCTAGGAGGGATGAGCAGTTCTTC. Its translation: CSARRDEQFF.

This clonotype occurred a few times. The genes are TRBV2 and TRBJ2-3; 10 bases map to TRBD1. The ends lost 10 bases at V and 5 bases at J; junction bases unmatched: 9. The germline V gene encodes CDR1 SNHLY and CDR2 FYNNEI. The CDR3 is 14 residues long. CDR3 sequence reads: CATATDRGIDTQYF. DNA of the CDR3: TGTGCCACCGCCACGGACAGGGGGATAGATACGCAGTATTTT. The full variable domain, its missing parts supplied by reference TRBV2 and TRBJ2-3, is EPEVTQTPSHQVTQMGQEVILRCVPISNHLYFYWYRQILGQKVEFLVSFYNNEISEKSEIFDDQFSVERPDGSNFTLKIRSTKLEDSAMYFCATATDRGIDTQYFGPGTRLTVL.

The chain recombines TRBV7-2 with TRBJ2-5, with D tentatively TRBD1 (6 bases). Germline CDR1 reads SGHTA; CDR2 reads FQGNSA. Deletions cut 5 bases from V and 5 bases from J, with 15 bases between. The CDR3 has 14 amino acids. The DNA of the CDR3 is TGTGCCAGCAGCCGGGGACAAGTCGGGGAGACCCAGTACTTC. Encoded protein: CASSRGQVGETQYF.

This clonotype was observed many times. The chain employs TRBV12-3 or TRBV12-4 and TRBJ2-3; the match to TRBD2 covers 7 bases. The CDR3 totals 14 residues. Trimming took 7 bases from V and 1 from J; bases not matched to a gene: 5. CDR3 sequence: CASTPSGGTDTQYF. CDR3 in DNA: TGTGCCAGCACCCCAAGCGGGGGCACAGATACGCAGTATTTT.

The sample holds many counts of this clonotype. The V gene is TRBV20-1, the J gene TRBJ1-5, with TRBD1 as a possible D gene (6 bases). This CDR3 has 13 amino acids. Germline CDR1 DFQATT, CDR2 SNEGSKA (reference sequence). Trimming pared 5 bases from V and 5 bases from J, leaving 13 bases between. CDR3 nucleotides: TGCAGTGCTCCAGACAGGCTCGATCAGCCCCAGCATTTT. Amino acids: CSAPDRLDQPQHF.

V usage is TRBV15 and J usage is TRBJ2-3, with 11 bases aligning to TRBD2. This CDR3 spans 16 amino acids. Trimming cost V 3 bases and J 5 bases; bases outside gene matches: 7. Germline V gives CDR1 LNHNV, CDR2 YYDKDF (reference sequence). The CDR3 loop reads CATSSTSGGARDTQYF. For the CDR3, the DNA is TGTGCCACCAGCAGCACTAGCGGGGGAGCCCGAGATACGCAGTATTTT. The entire variable domain, with the rest obtained from reference TRBV15 and TRBJ2-3, is as follows: DAMVIQNPRYQVTQFGKPVTLSCSQTLNHNVMYWYQQKSSQAPKLLFHYYDKDFNNEADTPDNFQSRRPNTSFCFLDIRSPGLGDTAMYLCATSSTSGGARDTQYFGPGTRLTVL.

This clonotype was counted many times. The J gene is TRBJ1-2, the V gene TRBV7-8; 7 positions agree with TRBD1. Germline CDR1 reads SGHVS; CDR2 reads FQNEAQ. The CDR3 totals 15 residues. V was clipped by 3 bases and J by 8 bases; unmatched bases: 12. CDR3 nucleotide sequence: TGTGCCAGCAGCTTGAAACCCGGGACAGTTGCGGGCTACACCTTC. Translation: CASSLKPGTVAGYTF.